These T cell receptor beta chains were read from a single sample in a study of T cell responses to AZD1222 COVID-19 vaccine. Here immunoSEQ multiplex PCR was the method, and the copy in TCRdb shows in-frame clones only, minus some. The sample records over 100,000 clones, approximately 90% being singletons. The sample in question was peripheral blood, obtained on day 0 of AZD1222 vaccination. Receptor source: an adult in good health. CDR3s include the opening cysteine and the closing phenylalanine or tryptophan. The order of the fields is J gene, D gene, V gene, clone size, CDR3 DNA, CDR3 protein. D genes are given only for firm matches. Some rows have no size entry. The others give once, few or many, or a class for an expanded clone.

j_gene: TRBJ1-1
d_gene: -
v_gene: TRBV12-5
abundance: -
CDR3nt: TGTGCTAGTGGTTTGGCCGGCTACGCTTTCTTT
CDR3aa: CASGLAGYAFF

j_gene: TRBJ1-1
d_gene: -
v_gene: TRBV7-8
abundance: -
CDR3nt: TGTGCCAGCAGCCGGAAAGTGAGCACTGAAGCTTTCTTT
CDR3aa: CASSRKVSTEAFF

j_gene: TRBJ2-3
d_gene: -
v_gene: TRBV5-1
abundance: -
CDR3nt: TGCGCCAGCAGCGGTGGACATGTTGGAGATACGCAGTATTTT
CDR3aa: CASSGGHVGDTQYF

j_gene: TRBJ2-6
d_gene: -
v_gene: TRBV19
abundance: -
CDR3nt: TGTGCCAGTAGTACCGGACGGAGCTCTGGGGCCAACGTCCTGACTTTC
CDR3aa: CASSTGRSSGANVLTF

j_gene: TRBJ1-5
d_gene: -
v_gene: TRBV7-2
abundance: -
CDR3nt: TGTGCCAGCAGCACCTTGGGGGGCACCAGCAATCAGCCCCAGCATTTT
CDR3aa: CASSTLGGTSNQPQHF

j_gene: TRBJ1-1
d_gene: -
v_gene: TRBV10-3
abundance: -
CDR3nt: TGTGCCATCAATACGGGGGACACTGAAGCTTTCTTT
CDR3aa: CAINTGDTEAFF

j_gene: TRBJ1-2
d_gene: -
v_gene: TRBV12-3/TRBV12-4
abundance: -
CDR3nt: TGTGCCAGCAGTCTCGGACAAAGTCGCTACACCTTC
CDR3aa: CASSLGQSRYTF

j_gene: TRBJ1-3
d_gene: -
v_gene: TRBV9
abundance: -
CDR3nt: TGTGCCAGCAGCGTAGACATCGGAAACACCATATATTTT
CDR3aa: CASSVDIGNTIYF

j_gene: TRBJ1-1
d_gene: -
v_gene: TRBV5-6
abundance: -
CDR3nt: TGTGCCAGCAGCTTAACGACTGAAGCTTTCTTT
CDR3aa: CASSLTTEAFF

j_gene: TRBJ1-1
d_gene: TRBD1
v_gene: TRBV7-8
abundance: -
CDR3nt: TGTGCCAGCAGCACCGACAGGGGAACTGAAGCTTTCTTT
CDR3aa: CASSTDRGTEAFF

j_gene: TRBJ1-3
d_gene: -
v_gene: TRBV5-4
abundance: -
CDR3nt: TGTGCCAGCAGCTCATCACAGGGTTCGGGAAACACCATATATTTT
CDR3aa: CASSSSQGSGNTIYF

j_gene: TRBJ1-1
d_gene: TRBD1
v_gene: TRBV5-4
abundance: -
CDR3nt: TGTGCCAGCAGCTTGGTCCAGGGGGACACTGAAGCTTTCTTT
CDR3aa: CASSLVQGDTEAFF

j_gene: TRBJ1-2
d_gene: -
v_gene: TRBV9
abundance: -
CDR3nt: TGTGCCAGCAGCGTAGGAGGGACACAGGGCTACTATGGCTACACCTTC
CDR3aa: CASSVGGTQGYYGYTF

j_gene: TRBJ1-1
d_gene: TRBD1
v_gene: TRBV5-1
abundance: -
CDR3nt: TGCGCCAGCAGCAGAGTACAGGGGACTGAAGCTTTCTTT
CDR3aa: CASSRVQGTEAFF

j_gene: TRBJ1-1
d_gene: TRBD1
v_gene: TRBV25-1
abundance: -
CDR3nt: TGTGCCAGCAGTCCCCGTCCCGGGACAGGGCCGAACACTGAAGCTTTCTTT
CDR3aa: CASSPRPGTGPNTEAFF

j_gene: TRBJ2-7
d_gene: -
v_gene: TRBV6-5
abundance: -
CDR3nt: TGTGCCAGCAGCCACGAGGGAGGCCGACAGTACTTC
CDR3aa: CASSHEGGRQYF

j_gene: TRBJ1-2
d_gene: -
v_gene: TRBV12-3/TRBV12-4
abundance: -
CDR3nt: TGTGCCAGCACCATGGGGCCCTGGGGCTACACCTTC
CDR3aa: CASTMGPWGYTF

j_gene: TRBJ2-2
d_gene: -
v_gene: TRBV5-4
abundance: -
CDR3nt: TGTGCCAGCAAGGAGGGGGCTGGGACCGGGGAGCTGTTTTTT
CDR3aa: CASKEGAGTGELFF

j_gene: TRBJ1-1
d_gene: TRBD1
v_gene: TRBV4-1
abundance: -
CDR3nt: TGCGCCAGCAGATACAGGGGTGGGTACACTGAAGCTTTCTTT
CDR3aa: CASRYRGGYTEAFF

j_gene: TRBJ1-1
d_gene: TRBD1
v_gene: TRBV6-2/TRBV6-3
abundance: few
CDR3nt: TGTGCCAGCAGCGAGGGGGCCGACACTGAAGCTTTCTTT
CDR3aa: CASSEGADTEAFF

j_gene: TRBJ2-1
d_gene: -
v_gene: TRBV4-1
abundance: -
CDR3nt: TGCGCCAGCAGCCAAATTTCGACCTACAATGAGCAGTTCTTC
CDR3aa: CASSQISTYNEQFF

j_gene: TRBJ1-5
d_gene: -
v_gene: TRBV4-1
abundance: -
CDR3nt: TGCGCCAGCAGCCAAGTTCCGGGGGACCAGCCCCAGCATTTT
CDR3aa: CASSQVPGDQPQHF

j_gene: TRBJ2-7
d_gene: -
v_gene: TRBV7-9
abundance: few
CDR3nt: TGTGCCAGCAGCAACGTTGGGACAAGGGGTCGAAGAATTTACGAGCAGTACTTC
CDR3aa: CASSNVGTRGRRIYEQYF

j_gene: TRBJ2-1
d_gene: -
v_gene: TRBV27
abundance: -
CDR3nt: TGTGCCAGCAGTTTCCGCGGGGGCTTGTACAATGAGCAGTTCTTC
CDR3aa: CASSFRGGLYNEQFF

j_gene: TRBJ2-3
d_gene: TRBD1
v_gene: TRBV19
abundance: -
CDR3nt: TGTGCCAGTAGGGCTTCAAGACAGGGGATAAGGACAGATACGCAGTATTTT
CDR3aa: CASRASRQGIRTDTQYF

j_gene: TRBJ1-2
d_gene: -
v_gene: TRBV7-2
abundance: -
CDR3nt: TGTGCCAGCAGCTCCTCAGGCTACTATGGCTACACCTTC
CDR3aa: CASSSSGYYGYTF

j_gene: TRBJ1-4
d_gene: TRBD1
v_gene: TRBV6-5
abundance: -
CDR3nt: TGTGCCAGCAGTTACTCCGGGACAGGGGAAGAAAAACTGTTTTTT
CDR3aa: CASSYSGTGEEKLFF

j_gene: TRBJ1-1
d_gene: -
v_gene: TRBV27
abundance: -
CDR3nt: TGTGCCAGCAGTAATTCGGGATGGACTGAAGCTTTCTTT
CDR3aa: CASSNSGWTEAFF

j_gene: TRBJ1-4
d_gene: -
v_gene: TRBV25-1
abundance: -
CDR3nt: TGTGCCAGCAGTCCTCCAAAGGGGATCGGTGAAAAACTGTTTTTT
CDR3aa: CASSPPKGIGEKLFF

j_gene: TRBJ2-3
d_gene: -
v_gene: TRBV19
abundance: -
CDR3nt: TGTGCCAGTAAAAGTCAGGGGCGAAAGGGGTCCGTGGCGCAGTATTTT
CDR3aa: CASKSQGRKGSVAQYF

j_gene: TRBJ1-1
d_gene: TRBD1
v_gene: TRBV14
abundance: -
CDR3nt: TGTGCCAGCAGCCAAGGAGGCCACAGGGGAGATGAAGCTTTCTTT
CDR3aa: CASSQGGHRGDEAFF

j_gene: TRBJ2-1
d_gene: -
v_gene: TRBV5-8
abundance: -
CDR3nt: TGTGCCAGCAGCCCTGGACAGTCCTACAATGAGCAGTTCTTC
CDR3aa: CASSPGQSYNEQFF

j_gene: TRBJ2-1
d_gene: -
v_gene: TRBV11-1
abundance: -
CDR3nt: TGTGCCAGCAGCAGTTGGGTAGACTATGAGCAGTTCTTC
CDR3aa: CASSSWVDYEQFF

j_gene: TRBJ1-1
d_gene: -
v_gene: TRBV18
abundance: once
CDR3nt: TGTGCCAGCTCACACGGGGGTCGGAACACTGAAGCTTTCTTT
CDR3aa: CASSHGGRNTEAFF

j_gene: TRBJ2-7
d_gene: TRBD1
v_gene: TRBV11-1
abundance: -
CDR3nt: TGTGCCAGCAGCCCTGGACAGGTAATCCACGAGCAGTACTTC
CDR3aa: CASSPGQVIHEQYF

j_gene: TRBJ1-5
d_gene: TRBD1
v_gene: TRBV27
abundance: -
CDR3nt: TGTGCCAGCAGAGAGGGACAGGTTCGAGGTCCCCAGCATTTT
CDR3aa: CASREGQVRGPQHF

j_gene: TRBJ2-3
d_gene: -
v_gene: TRBV4-2
abundance: -
CDR3nt: TGTGCCAGCACCCTGGGGGAGGGGGCCGGGAATACGCAGTATTTT
CDR3aa: CASTLGEGAGNTQYF

j_gene: TRBJ2-7
d_gene: -
v_gene: TRBV6-5
abundance: once
CDR3nt: TGTGCCAGCAGTTACGAGGGCTCCTACGAGCAGTACTTC
CDR3aa: CASSYEGSYEQYF

j_gene: TRBJ2-3
d_gene: TRBD1
v_gene: TRBV5-8
abundance: -
CDR3nt: TGTGCCAGCAGCTTTAGGGACAGCCGCACAGATACGCAGTATTTT
CDR3aa: CASSFRDSRTDTQYF

j_gene: TRBJ1-2
d_gene: TRBD1
v_gene: TRBV11-2
abundance: -
CDR3nt: TGTGCCAGCAGCTTAGGGCAGGGGGCGCAATATGGCTACACCTTC
CDR3aa: CASSLGQGAQYGYTF

j_gene: TRBJ1-6
d_gene: TRBD1
v_gene: TRBV10-1
abundance: once
CDR3nt: TGCGCCAGCATTCGAGGACCCGAGACAGGGAGAAGGTCCTATAATTCACCCCTCCACTTT
CDR3aa: CASIRGPETGRRSYNSPLHF

j_gene: TRBJ1-1
d_gene: -
v_gene: TRBV2
abundance: once
CDR3nt: TGTGCCAGCAGTTTAACCGGGGGCACTGAAGCTTTCTTT
CDR3aa: CASSLTGGTEAFF

j_gene: TRBJ1-1
d_gene: -
v_gene: TRBV2
abundance: -
CDR3nt: TGTGCCAGCAGTGAAGCGGGTAGCGGGACTGAAGCTTTCTTT
CDR3aa: CASSEAGSGTEAFF

j_gene: TRBJ1-1
d_gene: -
v_gene: TRBV2
abundance: -
CDR3nt: TGTGCCAGCAGTGAAGCGGAAGAGGACACTGAAGCTTTCTTT
CDR3aa: CASSEAEEDTEAFF

j_gene: TRBJ1-2
d_gene: -
v_gene: TRBV6-5
abundance: once
CDR3nt: TGTGCCAGCAGTTTGGCAGCTAACTATGGCTACACCTTC
CDR3aa: CASSLAANYGYTF

j_gene: TRBJ1-5
d_gene: -
v_gene: TRBV3-1/TRBV3-2
abundance: -
CDR3nt: TGTGCCAGCAGCCAAGATTGGGGGGATTCGGCAGGTAACAATCAGCCCCAGCATTTT
CDR3aa: CASSQDWGDSAGNNQPQHF

j_gene: TRBJ2-1
d_gene: -
v_gene: TRBV3-1/TRBV3-2
abundance: -
CDR3nt: TGTGCCAGCAGCCAATGGGGGGTCGGTGAGCAGTTCTTC
CDR3aa: CASSQWGVGEQFF

j_gene: TRBJ2-2
d_gene: -
v_gene: TRBV5-1
abundance: -
CDR3nt: TGCGCCAGCAGCCGTTTACTAGTTTCCCCCGCGGCGAACACCGGGGAGCTGTTTTTT
CDR3aa: CASSRLLVSPAANTGELFF

j_gene: TRBJ2-5
d_gene: -
v_gene: TRBV10-3
abundance: -
CDR3nt: TGTGCCATCAGTGAGTCTGGTGAGACCCAGTACTTC
CDR3aa: CAISESGETQYF

j_gene: TRBJ1-5
d_gene: -
v_gene: TRBV3-1/TRBV3-2
abundance: -
CDR3nt: TGTGCCAGCAGTCTTCAGGGAAATCAGCCCCAGCATTTT
CDR3aa: CASSLQGNQPQHF